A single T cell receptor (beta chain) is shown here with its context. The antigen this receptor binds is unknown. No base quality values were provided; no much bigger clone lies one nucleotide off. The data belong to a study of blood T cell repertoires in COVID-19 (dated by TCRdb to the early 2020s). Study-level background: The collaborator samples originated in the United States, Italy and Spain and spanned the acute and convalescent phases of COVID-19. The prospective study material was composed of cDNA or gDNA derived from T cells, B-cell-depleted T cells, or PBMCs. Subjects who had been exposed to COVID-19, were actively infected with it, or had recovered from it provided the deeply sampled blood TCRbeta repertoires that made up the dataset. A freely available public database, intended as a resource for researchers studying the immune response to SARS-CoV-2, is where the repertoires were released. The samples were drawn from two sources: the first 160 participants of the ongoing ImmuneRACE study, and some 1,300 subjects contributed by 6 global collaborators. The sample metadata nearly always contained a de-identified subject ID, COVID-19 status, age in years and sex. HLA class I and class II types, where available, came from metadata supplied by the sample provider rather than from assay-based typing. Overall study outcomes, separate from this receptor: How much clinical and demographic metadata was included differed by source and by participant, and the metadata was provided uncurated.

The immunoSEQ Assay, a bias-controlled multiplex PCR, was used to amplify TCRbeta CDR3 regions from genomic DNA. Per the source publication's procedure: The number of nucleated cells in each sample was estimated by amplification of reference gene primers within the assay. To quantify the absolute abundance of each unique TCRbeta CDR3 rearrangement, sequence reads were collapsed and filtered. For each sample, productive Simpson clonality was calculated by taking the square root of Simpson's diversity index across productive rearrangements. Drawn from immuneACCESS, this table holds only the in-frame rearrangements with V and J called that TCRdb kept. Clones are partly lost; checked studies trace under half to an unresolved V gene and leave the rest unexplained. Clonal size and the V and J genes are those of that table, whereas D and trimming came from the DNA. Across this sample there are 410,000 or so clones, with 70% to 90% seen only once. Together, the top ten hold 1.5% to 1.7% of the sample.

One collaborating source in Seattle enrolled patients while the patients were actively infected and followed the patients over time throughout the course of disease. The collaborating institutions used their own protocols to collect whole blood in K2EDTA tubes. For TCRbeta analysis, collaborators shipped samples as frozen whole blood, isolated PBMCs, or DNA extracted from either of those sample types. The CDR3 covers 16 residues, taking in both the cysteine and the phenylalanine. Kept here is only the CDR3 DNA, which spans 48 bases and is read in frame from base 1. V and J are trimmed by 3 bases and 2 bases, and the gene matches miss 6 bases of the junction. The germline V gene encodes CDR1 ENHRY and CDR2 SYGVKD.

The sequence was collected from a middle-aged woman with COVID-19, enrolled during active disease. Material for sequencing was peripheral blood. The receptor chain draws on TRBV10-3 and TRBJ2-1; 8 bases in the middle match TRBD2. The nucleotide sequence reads TGTGCCATCAGTGATTTGCGGGGGGCCACCTACAATGAGCAGTTCTTC. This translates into CAISDLRGATYNEQFF.